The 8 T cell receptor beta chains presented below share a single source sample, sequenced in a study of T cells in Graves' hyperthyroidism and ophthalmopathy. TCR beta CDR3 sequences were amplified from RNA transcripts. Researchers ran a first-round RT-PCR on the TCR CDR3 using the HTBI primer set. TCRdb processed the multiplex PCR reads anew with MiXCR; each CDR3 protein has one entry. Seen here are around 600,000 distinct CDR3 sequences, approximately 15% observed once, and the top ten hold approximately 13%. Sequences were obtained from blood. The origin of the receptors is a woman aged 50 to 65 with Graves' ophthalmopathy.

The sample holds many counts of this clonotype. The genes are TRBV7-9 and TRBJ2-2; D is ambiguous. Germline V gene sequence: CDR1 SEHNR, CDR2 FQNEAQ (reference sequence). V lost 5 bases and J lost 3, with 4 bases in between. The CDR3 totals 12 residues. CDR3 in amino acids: CASSRDTGELFF. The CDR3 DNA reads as TGTGCCAGCAGCCGGGACACCGGGGAGCTGTTTTTT.

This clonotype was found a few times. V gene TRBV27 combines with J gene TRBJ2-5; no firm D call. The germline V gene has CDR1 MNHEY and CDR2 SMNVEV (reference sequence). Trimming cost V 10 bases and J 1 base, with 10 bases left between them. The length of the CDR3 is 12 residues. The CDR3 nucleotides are TGTGCCACCTGTGGCAGCCAAGAGACCCAGTACTTC. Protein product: CATCGSQETQYF.

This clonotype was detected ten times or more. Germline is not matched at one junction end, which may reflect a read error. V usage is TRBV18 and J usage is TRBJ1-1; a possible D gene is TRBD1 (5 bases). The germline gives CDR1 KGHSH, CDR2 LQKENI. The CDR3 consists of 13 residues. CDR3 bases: TGCGCCAGCCTCCGGGGGGTGAACACTGAAGCTTTCTTT. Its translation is CASLRGVNTEAFF.

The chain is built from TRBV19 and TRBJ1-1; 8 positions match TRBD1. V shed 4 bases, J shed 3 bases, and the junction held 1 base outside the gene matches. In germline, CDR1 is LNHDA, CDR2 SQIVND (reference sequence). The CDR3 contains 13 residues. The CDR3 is CASSKQGDTEAFF. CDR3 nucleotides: TGTGCCAGTAGTAAACAGGGGGACACTGAAGCTTTCTTT.

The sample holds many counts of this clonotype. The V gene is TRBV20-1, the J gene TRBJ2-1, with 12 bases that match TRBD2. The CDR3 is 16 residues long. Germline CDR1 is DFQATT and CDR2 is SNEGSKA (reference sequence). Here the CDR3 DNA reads TGCATCCCGGGACTAGCGGGCGCACGCTCCTACAATGAGCAGTTCTTC. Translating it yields CIPGLAGARSYNEQFF.

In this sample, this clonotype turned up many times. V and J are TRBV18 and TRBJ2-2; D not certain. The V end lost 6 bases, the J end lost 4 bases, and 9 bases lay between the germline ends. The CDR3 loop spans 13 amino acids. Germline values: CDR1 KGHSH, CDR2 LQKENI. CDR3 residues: CASSPGPTGELFF. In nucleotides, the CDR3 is TGTGCCAGCTCCCCCGGCCCCACCGGGGAGCTGTTTTTT. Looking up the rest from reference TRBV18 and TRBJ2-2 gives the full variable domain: NAGVMQNPRHLVRRRGQEARLRCSPMKGHSHVYWYRQLPEEGLKFMVYLQKENIIDESGMPKERFSAEFPKEGPSILRIQQVVRGDSAAYFCASSPGPTGELFFGEGSRLTVL.

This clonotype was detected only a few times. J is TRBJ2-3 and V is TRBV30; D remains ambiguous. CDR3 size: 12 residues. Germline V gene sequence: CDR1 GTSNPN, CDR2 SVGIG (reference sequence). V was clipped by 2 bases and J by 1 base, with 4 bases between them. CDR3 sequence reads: CAWSTRTDTQYF. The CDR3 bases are TGTGCCTGGAGTACCCGCACAGATACGCAGTATTTT.

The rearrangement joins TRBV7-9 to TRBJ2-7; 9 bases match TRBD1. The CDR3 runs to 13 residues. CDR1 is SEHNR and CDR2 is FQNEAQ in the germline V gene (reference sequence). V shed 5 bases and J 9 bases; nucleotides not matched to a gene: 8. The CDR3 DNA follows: TGTGCCAGCAGCGGGGGACAGGGCGGGGGGCAGTACTTC. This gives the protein CASSGGQGGGQYF.